Reported below is one T cell receptor (beta chain). This CDR3 has 16 amino acids. Unmatched junction bases numbered 15, after V lost 7 bases and J lost 3 bases. CDR1 and CDR2 (germline): SGHNT, YYREEE (reference sequence). The data were produced by immunoSEQ multiplex PCR, yet TCRdb's version contains in-frame clones alone and is incomplete. The profile covers around 120,000 clones, with 88% appearing a single time and approximately 3.5% taken by the ten largest. This sample was taken from a study of control samples from healthy donors and cancer patients. This receptor was obtained from a man aged 40-49 years in good health. Sequences were obtained from blood. The chain combines TRBV5-4 with TRBJ1-2; TRBD1 agrees at 7 bases. The CDR3 DNA sequence: TGTGCCAGCTCCTTTGGGGGACAACAGGGGTACTATGGCTACACCTTC. Its translation: CASSFGGQQGYYGYTF.